This T cell receptor beta chain was obtained from a study of shared clonotypes between healthy human individuals. Findings and caveats of the study: Around 5% was the fraction of naive CD4 clonotypes found shared across a few donors.

Assay used: immunoSEQ multiplex PCR; TCRdb lists only in-frame clones, some missing. The data contain under 1 million clones, roughly 96% of them seen just once; the ten biggest clones take up less than 0.25%. In the naive CD8 group, cells lacked CD45RO and were positively selected for CCR7, so terminally differentiated effector memory CD45RA+ cells were left out. As for this clone: Its cognate antigen is unknown.

The length of the CDR3 is 14 residues. The germline V and J ends were trimmed by 2 bases and 3 bases, with 11 bases remaining between them. Germline V gene sequence: CDR1 MGHRA, CDR2 YSYEKL. The source of this sequence is a young man in good health. The V call is TRBV4-1, the J call TRBJ2-7; the D gene is possibly TRBD2 (6 bases). The sample comprised naive CD8+ T cells sorted from blood. The CDR3 protein is CASSQNQAGYEQYF. In DNA, the CDR3 is TGCGCCAGCAGCCAAAACCAAGCGGGCTACGAGCAGTACTTC.